This entry concerns a single T cell receptor beta chain. PCR was performed a second time for about 6 to 11 cycles using a sample-barcoded 5' primer and a J-beta primer mix. TCRdb ran MiXCR on the 5' RACE reads and lists one entry per CDR3 protein. This table has around 1.1 million distinct CDR3 sequences, about two fifths appearing once. The sample originates from a study of blood T cells in healthy people across ages. This CDR3 contains 14 residues. Between the trimmed V and J ends, which lost 5 bases and 4 bases, there was a span of 14 bases. The germline V gene has CDR1 SGHAT and CDR2 FQNNGV. Source material: blood. The J gene is TRBJ1-2, the V gene TRBV11-2, with D unresolved. The receptor's source is a man between 18 and 35 years old in good health. CDR3 sequence reads: CASSETGLSYGYTF. As DNA, the CDR3 is TGTGCCAGCAGCGAAACCGGCCTCTCCTATGGCTACACCTTC. The variable domain in full, with the rest retrieved from reference TRBV11-2 and TRBJ1-2, is EAGVAQSPRYKIIEKRQSVAFWCNPISGHATLYWYQQILGQGPKLLIQFQNNGVVDDSQLPKDRFSAERLKGVDSTLKIQPAKLEDSAVYLCASSETGLSYGYTFGSGTRLTVV.